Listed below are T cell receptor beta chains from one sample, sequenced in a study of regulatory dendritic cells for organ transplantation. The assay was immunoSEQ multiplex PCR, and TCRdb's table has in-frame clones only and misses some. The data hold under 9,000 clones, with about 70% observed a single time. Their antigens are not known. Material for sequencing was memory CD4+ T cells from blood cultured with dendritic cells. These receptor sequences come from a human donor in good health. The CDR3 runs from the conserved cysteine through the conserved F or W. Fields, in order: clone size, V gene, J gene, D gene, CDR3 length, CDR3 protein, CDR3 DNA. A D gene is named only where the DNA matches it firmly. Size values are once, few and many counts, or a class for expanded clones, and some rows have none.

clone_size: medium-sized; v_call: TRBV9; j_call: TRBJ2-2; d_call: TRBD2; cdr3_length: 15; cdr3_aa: CASSVVAGNTGELFF; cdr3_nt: TGTGCCAGCAGCGTAGTAGCGGGGAACACCGGGGAGCTGTTTTTT
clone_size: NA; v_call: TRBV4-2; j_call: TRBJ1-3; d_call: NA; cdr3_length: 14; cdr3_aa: CASRPGLTGNTIYF; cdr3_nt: TGTGCCAGCAGGCCAGGTCTGACTGGAAACACCATATATTTT
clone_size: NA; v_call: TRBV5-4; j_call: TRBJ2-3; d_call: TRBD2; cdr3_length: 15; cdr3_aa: CASSPREGGTDTQYF; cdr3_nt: TGTGCCAGCAGCCCGAGGGAGGGAGGGACAGATACGCAGTATTTT
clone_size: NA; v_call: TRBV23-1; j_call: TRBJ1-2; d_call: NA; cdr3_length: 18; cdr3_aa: CASSQSRFGGAGLNGYTF; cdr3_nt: TGCGCCAGCAGTCAATCAAGGTTCGGAGGGGCCGGATTAAATGGCTACACCTTC
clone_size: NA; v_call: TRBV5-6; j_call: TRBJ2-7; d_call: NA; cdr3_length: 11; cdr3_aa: CASSWAGEQYF; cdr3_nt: TGTGCCAGCAGCTGGGCTGGCGAGCAGTACTTC
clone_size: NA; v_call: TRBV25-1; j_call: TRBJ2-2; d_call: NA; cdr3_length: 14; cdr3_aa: CASSDSGPTGELFF; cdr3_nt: TGTGCCAGCAGTGATTCAGGGCCAACCGGGGAGCTGTTTTTT
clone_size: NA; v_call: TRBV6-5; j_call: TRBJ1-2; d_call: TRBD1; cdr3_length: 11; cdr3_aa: CASIGQGGYTF; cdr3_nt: TGTGCCAGCATCGGACAGGGTGGCTACACCTTC
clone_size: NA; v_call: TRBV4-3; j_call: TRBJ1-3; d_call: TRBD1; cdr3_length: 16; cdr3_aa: CASSHAGTGGLNTIYF; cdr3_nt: TGCGCCAGCAGCCACGCCGGGACAGGGGGCCTAAACACCATATATTTT
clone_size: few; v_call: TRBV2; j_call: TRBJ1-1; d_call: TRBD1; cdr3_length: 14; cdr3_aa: CASRVTGEGTEAFF; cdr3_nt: TGTGCCAGCAGGGTGACAGGGGAAGGCACTGAAGCTTTCTTT
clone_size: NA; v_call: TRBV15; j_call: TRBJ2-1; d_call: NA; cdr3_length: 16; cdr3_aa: CATSRDALGGYNEQFF; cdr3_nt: TGTGCCACCAGCAGAGATGCACTAGGCGGATACAATGAGCAGTTCTTC
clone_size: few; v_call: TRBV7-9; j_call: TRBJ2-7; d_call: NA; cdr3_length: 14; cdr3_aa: CASSSLGTAYEQYF; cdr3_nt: TGTGCCAGCAGCTCCTTAGGCACAGCCTACGAGCAGTACTTC
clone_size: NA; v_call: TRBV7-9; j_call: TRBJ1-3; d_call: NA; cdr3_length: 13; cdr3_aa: CASSLGLGNTIYF; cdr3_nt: TGTGCCAGCAGCCTGGGACTGGGAAACACCATATATTTT
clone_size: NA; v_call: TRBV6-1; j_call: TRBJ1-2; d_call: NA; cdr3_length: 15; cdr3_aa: CASSPPGGVLDGYTF; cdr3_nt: TGTGCCAGCAGCCCCCCCGGGGGAGTTCTCGATGGCTACACCTTC
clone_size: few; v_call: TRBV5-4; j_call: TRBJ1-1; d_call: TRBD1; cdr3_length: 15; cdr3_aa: CASSLARTGRTEAFF; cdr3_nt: TGTGCCAGCAGCTTGGCACGGACAGGGAGGACTGAAGCTTTCTTT